The clone carrying this T cell receptor (beta chain) was detected ten times or more. As yet, its antigen is unknown. The sample comes from a study of glioma-infiltrating T cells. Study-level findings and limits: Non-neoplastic patients had below-expected tissue-blood divergence, while all gliomas exceeded expectation.

The CDR3 is 13 amino acids. V dropped 4 bases and J dropped 2 bases, with 8 bases sitting between them. Germline CDR1 is LGHNA and CDR2 is YNFKEQ. Amplification of TCR alpha and beta CDR3 regions from RNA used iRepertoire nested multiplex PCR. MiXCR, run by TCRdb on the multiplex PCR reads, gives a single entry per CDR3 protein. The profile covers 100,000 to 150,000 distinct CDR3 sequences, with around 23% appearing a single time and over 12% taken by the ten largest. Sequenced input: glioma tissue, nonneoplastic brain tissue, or PBMCs (not recorded which). The gene calls are TRBV4-2 and TRBJ2-5; the D is unclear. The receptor comes from a human donor with low-grade glioma or glioblastoma, undergoing nonglioma brain surgery, or in good health (not recorded which). CDR3 nucleotides: TGTGCCAGCAGCCCCTTAGGACAAGAGACCCAGTACTTC. This translates into CASSPLGQETQYF.